This T cell receptor beta chain is drawn from a study of blood T cell repertoires in COVID-19. Study as a whole: COVID-19 samples from acute and convalescent phases originated in the United States, Italy and Spain. Sample material is recorded as cDNA or gDNA derived from T cells, B-cell-depleted T cells, or PBMCs.

Seattle participants joined during active infection and were tracked over time. CDR3 length: 18 residues. Germline loops: CDR1 SGHRS, CDR2 YFSETQ. With V trimmed by 0 bases and J by 2 bases, 10 bases remained unmatched. Original methodology: Estimated nucleated cell counts came from reference gene primer amplification. The protocol was immunoSEQ multiplex PCR, while the TCRdb copy is restricted to in-frame clones and leaves out a portion. For V, J and clone size, that table is used; D and trimming come from the DNA. The sample holds some 220,000 clones, roughly four fifths seen once. This rearrangement joins TRBV5-1 to TRBJ2-3; 9 nucleotides line up with TRBD2. The sequence came from a woman between 70 and 85 years old with COVID-19, enrolled during active disease. The sample taken for sequencing was peripheral blood. DNA of the CDR3: TGCGCCAGCAGCTTGGTCTCTGGGGGACTAGCTGTCACAGATACGCAGTATTTT. Translation gives CASSLVSGGLAVTDTQYF. The full variable domain, its missing parts supplied by reference TRBV5-1 and TRBJ2-3, is KAGVTQTPRYLIKTRGQQVTLSCSPISGHRSVSWYQQTPGQGLQFLFEYFSETQRNKGNFPGRFSGRQFSNSRSEMNVSTLELGDSALYLCASSLVSGGLAVTDTQYFGPGTRLTVL.